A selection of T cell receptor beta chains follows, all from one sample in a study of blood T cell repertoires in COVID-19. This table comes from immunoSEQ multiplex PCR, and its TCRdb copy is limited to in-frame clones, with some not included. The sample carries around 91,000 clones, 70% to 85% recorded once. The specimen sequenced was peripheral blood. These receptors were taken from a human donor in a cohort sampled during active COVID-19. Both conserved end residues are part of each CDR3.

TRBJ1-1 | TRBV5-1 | CASSWTGAVGTEAFF
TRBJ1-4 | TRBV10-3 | CAIKADSYNNEKLFF
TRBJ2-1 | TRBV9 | CASSGLAGESYNEQFF
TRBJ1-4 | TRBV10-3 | CAISESSGVNEKLFF
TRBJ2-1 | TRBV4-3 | CASSQEPLAGHEQFF
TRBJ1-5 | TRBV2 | CASRGGQGQSEGQPQHF
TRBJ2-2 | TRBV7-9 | CASSYGQLNTGELFF
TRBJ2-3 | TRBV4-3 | CASSQEGQAPDTQYF
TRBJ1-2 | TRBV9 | CASSGTQGNYGYTF
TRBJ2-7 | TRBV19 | CASSIGGSSYEQYF
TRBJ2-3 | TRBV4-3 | CASSQDGSRADTQYF
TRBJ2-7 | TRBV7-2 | CASSLSAGLVYEQYF
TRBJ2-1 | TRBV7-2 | CASSSRLAGGARNEQFF
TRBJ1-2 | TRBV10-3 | CAISRDSSLAYGYTF
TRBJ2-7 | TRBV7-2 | CASSPVKRGSYEQYF
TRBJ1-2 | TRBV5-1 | CASSWGQGAQGYTF
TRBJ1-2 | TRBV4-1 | CASSQDRYGYTF
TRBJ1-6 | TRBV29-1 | CSVEYGLTLHF
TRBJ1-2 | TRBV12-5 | CASGLLDRVYYGYTF
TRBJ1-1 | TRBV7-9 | CASSPKRRLNTEAFF
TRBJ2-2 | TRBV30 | CAWNTLSGELFF
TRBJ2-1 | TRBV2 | CASSEALPAQRGYNEQFF
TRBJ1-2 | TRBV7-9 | CASREINRRNYGYTF
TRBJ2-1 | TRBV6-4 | CASSVNRGSGEQFF
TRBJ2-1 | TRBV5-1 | CASSWTSGRRYNEQFF
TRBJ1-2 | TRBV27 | CASKGGIGGGYTF
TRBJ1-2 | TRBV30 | CAWNRARIYGYTF
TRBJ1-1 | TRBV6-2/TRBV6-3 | CASSYPGQGIPEAFF
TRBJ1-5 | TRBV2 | CASSWAKGTNQPQHF
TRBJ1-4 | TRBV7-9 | CASGLRVEEKLFF
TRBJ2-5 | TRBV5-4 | CASRRDSQETQYF
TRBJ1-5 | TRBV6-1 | CASSEFGAGVGQPQHF
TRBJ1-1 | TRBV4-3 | CASSQVGQGDFSEAFF
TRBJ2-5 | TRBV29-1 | CSVADRAYQETQYF
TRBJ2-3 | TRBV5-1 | CASSPRLAGGRGDTQYF
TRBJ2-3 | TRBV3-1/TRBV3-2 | CASSQVLAAGEDTQYF
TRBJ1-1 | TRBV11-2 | CASSLGSRTGTEAFF
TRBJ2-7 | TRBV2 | CASSAEPPYEQYF
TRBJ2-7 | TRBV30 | CAWSVGVAAYEQYF
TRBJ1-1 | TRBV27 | CASSLGRGRTEAFF
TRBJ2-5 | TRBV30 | CAWSPGQGAETQYF
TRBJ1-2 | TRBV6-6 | CASRGPSTRPNYGYTF
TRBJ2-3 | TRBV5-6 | CASSLRTSPDTQYF
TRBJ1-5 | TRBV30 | CAWSVGDRANQPQHF
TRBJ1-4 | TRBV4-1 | CASSQDDSRDEKLFF
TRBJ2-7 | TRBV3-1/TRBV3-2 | CASSRDRAYEQYF
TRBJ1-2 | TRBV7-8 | CASSRGTGASRDGYTF
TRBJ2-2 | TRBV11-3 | CASSPNTGATGELFF
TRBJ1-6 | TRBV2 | CASSPGQVSPLHF
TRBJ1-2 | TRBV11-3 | CASSLGRNGGYGYTF